This paragraph reports one T cell receptor beta chain. The antigen is not known. This sample is drawn from a study of cytomegalovirus exposure and HLA in healthy donors. Study-level results: The investigators catalogued 150 to 200 TCR beta chains as cytomegalovirus-associated.

The CDR3 has 13 residues. V shed 0 bases and J shed 4 bases, with 7 bases lying between them. Per the germline V gene, CDR1 is SGHDT and CDR2 is YYEEEE. 13 Jbeta primers and 60 Vbeta primers were used for the PCR. TCRdb's table, derived via immunoSEQ multiplex PCR, lists solely in-frame clones and lacks some. The sample holds 70,000 to 100,000 clones, approximately 80% seen once. This receptor was identified in a woman aged 45-59 years in good health and CMV-seropositive. The rearrangement joins TRBV5-6 to TRBJ1-1; D gene uncertain. The sequencing input was PBMCs. CDR3 coding DNA: TGTGCCAGCAGCTTGGGTAGACTCACTGAAGCTTTCTTT. Its translation is CASSLGRLTEAFF.